This T cell receptor beta chain was retrieved from a study of cytotoxic CD8 clonotypes in ibrutinib-treated CLL. Study-wide background: On average, each sample had some 260,000 productive templates and more than 75,000 productive rearrangements.

Frozen PBMC stocks contributed around 2 micrograms of genomic DNA to the TCR beta libraries. V lost 3 bases, J lost 2 bases, and 0 bases lay in between. The CDR3 consists of 11 residues. Germline CDR1 reads PRHDT; CDR2 reads FYEKMQ (reference sequence). Assay: immunoSEQ multiplex PCR; the TCRdb copy retains only in-frame clones and omits some. This sample carries 95,000 to 100,000 clones, 60% to 80% of them seen once, and the ten largest clones take 32%. The V and J genes are TRBV13 and TRBJ2-3, with no clear D. The sample in question was PBMCs, obtained after 12 months of ibrutinib treatment. The source of this sequence is a human donor with chronic lymphocytic leukemia. CDR3 protein: CASSFTDTQYF. Here the CDR3 DNA reads TGTGCCAGCAGCTTCACAGATACGCAGTATTTT. The whole variable domain, filled in from reference TRBV13 and TRBJ2-3, reads AAGVIQSPRHLIKEKRETATLKCYPIPRHDTVYWYQQGPGQDPQFLISFYEKMQSDKGSIPDRFSAQQFSDYHSELNMSSLELGDSALYFCASSFTDTQYFGPGTRLTVL.